These T cell receptor beta chains were read from a single sample in a study of OX40 agonist ivuxolimab in advanced cancers. Assay: immunoSEQ multiplex PCR; the TCRdb copy retains only in-frame clones and omits some. The sample contains around 55,000 clones, about nine tenths of which appear only once. Sequencing used CD4+ or CD8+ T cells sorted from blood, obtained in a trial of the OX40 agonist ivuxolimab. The receptor set was obtained from an adult with an advanced solid tumor such as melanoma, head and neck, liver or kidney cancer. The CDR3 runs from the conserved cysteine through the conserved F or W. D genes are given only for firm matches. Rows give clone size only sometimes, using once, few, many, or a class for an expanded clone.

J gene: TRBJ2-2
V gene: TRBV27
clone size: once
D gene: -
CDR3 protein: CASSLAGELFF
CDR3 DNA: TGTGCCAGCAGTTTAGCCGGGGAGCTGTTTTTT

J gene: TRBJ2-1
V gene: TRBV27
clone size: -
D gene: TRBD2
CDR3 protein: CASSSGTSGYNEQFF
CDR3 DNA: TGTGCCAGCAGTTCCGGGACTAGCGGCTACAATGAGCAGTTCTTC

J gene: TRBJ1-6
V gene: TRBV7-9
clone size: -
D gene: -
CDR3 protein: CASSRGSSYNSPLHF
CDR3 DNA: TGTGCCAGCAGCCGGGGCAGCTCCTATAATTCACCCCTCCACTTT

J gene: TRBJ1-1
V gene: TRBV4-1
clone size: -
D gene: -
CDR3 protein: CASSLVEGTEAFF
CDR3 DNA: TGCGCCAGCAGCCTGGTAGAAGGCACTGAAGCTTTCTTT

J gene: TRBJ1-1
V gene: TRBV7-8
clone size: -
D gene: TRBD1
CDR3 protein: CASSLGTGIGAEAFF
CDR3 DNA: TGTGCCAGCAGCTTAGGGACAGGGATAGGCGCTGAAGCTTTCTTT

J gene: TRBJ2-7
V gene: TRBV4-1
clone size: -
D gene: TRBD2
CDR3 protein: CASSQEPSGAYEQYF
CDR3 DNA: TGCGCCAGCAGCCAAGAACCTAGCGGAGCTTACGAGCAGTACTTC

J gene: TRBJ2-5
V gene: TRBV27
clone size: once
D gene: -
CDR3 protein: CASSFTGISETQYF
CDR3 DNA: TGTGCCAGCAGTTTCACAGGGATTTCAGAGACCCAGTACTTC

J gene: TRBJ2-7
V gene: TRBV30
clone size: -
D gene: -
CDR3 protein: CAWRDAYEQYF
CDR3 DNA: TGTGCCTGGAGGGATGCCTACGAGCAGTACTTC

J gene: TRBJ2-1
V gene: TRBV7-3
clone size: -
D gene: TRBD2
CDR3 protein: CASSPRFGLAGGEQFF
CDR3 DNA: TGTGCCAGCAGCCCTCGCTTTGGACTAGCGGGAGGGGAGCAGTTCTTC

J gene: TRBJ1-2
V gene: TRBV30
clone size: once
D gene: -
CDR3 protein: CAWSGQDGYTF
CDR3 DNA: TGTGCCTGGAGTGGACAAGACGGCTACACCTTC

J gene: TRBJ2-1
V gene: TRBV7-2
clone size: -
D gene: TRBD2
CDR3 protein: CASSFGLARLQPFDDEQFF
CDR3 DNA: TGTGCCAGCAGCTTCGGACTAGCTAGGCTTCAGCCATTTGACGATGAGCAGTTCTTC

J gene: TRBJ2-1
V gene: TRBV6-4
clone size: -
D gene: -
CDR3 protein: CASSLSSRSSYNEQFF
CDR3 DNA: TGTGCCAGCAGTCTTTCCTCCCGGAGCTCCTACAATGAGCAGTTCTTC

J gene: TRBJ2-3
V gene: TRBV5-1
clone size: -
D gene: -
CDR3 protein: CASSNDRTTATDTQYF
CDR3 DNA: TGCGCCAGCAGTAACGACAGGACCACAGCCACAGATACGCAGTATTTT

J gene: TRBJ2-7
V gene: TRBV6-1
clone size: -
D gene: -
CDR3 protein: CPPRQRSYEQYF
CDR3 DNA: TGTCCTCCCCGACAGCGGTCCTACGAGCAGTACTTC

J gene: TRBJ2-3
V gene: TRBV28
clone size: -
D gene: TRBD2
CDR3 protein: CASSSGSWGDTQYF
CDR3 DNA: TGTGCCAGCTCTAGCGGGAGCTGGGGGGATACGCAGTATTTT

J gene: TRBJ1-6
V gene: TRBV5-1
clone size: -
D gene: TRBD1
CDR3 protein: CASSFGTDRGRGSPLHF
CDR3 DNA: TGCGCCAGCAGCTTTGGGACAGACAGGGGACGAGGTTCACCCCTCCACTTT

J gene: TRBJ1-1
V gene: TRBV9
clone size: -
D gene: -
CDR3 protein: CASSEEGLDDQEAFF
CDR3 DNA: TGTGCCAGCAGCGAGGAGGGGCTGGACGATCAGGAAGCTTTCTTT

J gene: TRBJ2-2
V gene: TRBV9
clone size: few
D gene: TRBD2
CDR3 protein: CASSPHGLAANTGELFF
CDR3 DNA: TGTGCCAGCAGCCCTCACGGACTAGCGGCAAACACCGGGGAGCTGTTTTTT

J gene: TRBJ2-3
V gene: TRBV28
clone size: -
D gene: -
CDR3 protein: CASSLRAGPTDTQYF
CDR3 DNA: TGTGCCAGCAGTTTAAGAGCGGGTCCCACAGATACGCAGTATTTT

J gene: TRBJ1-5
V gene: TRBV19
clone size: -
D gene: -
CDR3 protein: CASRWWGDSNQPQHF
CDR3 DNA: TGTGCCAGCCGTTGGTGGGGAGATAGCAATCAGCCCCAGCATTTT

J gene: TRBJ2-3
V gene: TRBV11-2
clone size: -
D gene: -
CDR3 protein: CASSLLFSTDTQYF
CDR3 DNA: TGTGCCAGCAGCTTACTCTTTTCCACAGATACGCAGTATTTT

J gene: TRBJ1-1
V gene: TRBV5-1
clone size: -
D gene: -
CDR3 protein: CASSRGNTEAFF
CDR3 DNA: TGCGCCAGCAGCCGAGGGAACACTGAAGCTTTCTTT

J gene: TRBJ2-1
V gene: TRBV6-1
clone size: -
D gene: -
CDR3 protein: CASSVDRSFYNEQFF
CDR3 DNA: TGTGCCAGCAGTGTGGACCGCTCTTTCTACAATGAGCAGTTCTTC

J gene: TRBJ1-5
V gene: TRBV27
clone size: -
D gene: -
CDR3 protein: CASSLGGGNQPQHF
CDR3 DNA: TGTGCCAGCAGTTTGGGGGGGGGCAATCAGCCCCAGCATTTT

J gene: TRBJ2-7
V gene: TRBV28
clone size: -
D gene: TRBD2
CDR3 protein: CASKMAGSLAGYYEQYF
CDR3 DNA: TGTGCCAGCAAGATGGCCGGGTCACTAGCGGGATACTACGAGCAGTACTTC

J gene: TRBJ1-1
V gene: TRBV11-2
clone size: -
D gene: TRBD1
CDR3 protein: CASILTGVGTEAFF
CDR3 DNA: TGTGCCAGCATCCTGACAGGGGTTGGAACTGAAGCTTTCTTT

J gene: TRBJ2-1
V gene: TRBV19
clone size: -
D gene: TRBD2
CDR3 protein: CASTGLIYNEQFF
CDR3 DNA: TGTGCCAGTACGGGACTAATCTACAATGAGCAGTTCTTC